The rows below give T cell receptor beta chains drawn from one sample of a study of pediatric ulcerative colitis. Produced via immunoSEQ multiplex PCR; TCRdb's table is partial and in-frame only. This table has about 25,000 clones, 65% to 80% appearing once. Sequencing was performed on gut tissue. The origin of the receptors is a boy aged 5 to 17 with severe ulcerative colitis. CDR3s include the opening cysteine and the closing phenylalanine or tryptophan. The D gene is left open where the match is weak. Clone size, where shown, is once, few, many, or a class for clones that have expanded.

V gene	D gene	J gene	clone size	CDR3 DNA	CDR3 protein
TRBV19	TRBD2	TRBJ2-2	NA	TGTGCCAGTAGTATAGATGACGGGGGGACCACCGGGGAGCTGTTTTTT	CASSIDDGGTTGELFF
TRBV2	NA	TRBJ2-7	NA	TGTGCCAGCAGCCCTGTGGGGGGCGAGCAGTACTTC	CASSPVGGEQYF
TRBV27	TRBD2	TRBJ2-3	NA	TGTGCCAGCAGTTTATCAACTAGCGGCACAGATACGCAGTATTTT	CASSLSTSGTDTQYF
TRBV7-2	TRBD2	TRBJ2-5	NA	TGTGCCAGCAGCTTAGTGCCTAGCGGGTTGGAGACCCAGTACTTC	CASSLVPSGLETQYF
TRBV19	NA	TRBJ2-1	NA	TGTGCCAGTAGTACGGTGGTTCGAAAGAACAATGAGCAGTTCTTC	CASSTVVRKNNEQFF
TRBV30	NA	TRBJ1-2	NA	TGTGCCTGGAGTGTGTCTGGGGCTGGCTACACCTTC	CAWSVSGAGYTF
TRBV10-2	NA	TRBJ2-3	NA	TGCGCCAGCAGTGAGTCGGCCACAGGACGGGATACGCAGTATTTT	CASSESATGRDTQYF
TRBV6-4	NA	TRBJ2-3	NA	TGTGCCAGCAGTGACTCGACAGGCACAGATACGCAGTATTTT	CASSDSTGTDTQYF
TRBV4-1	TRBD2	TRBJ2-5	few	TGCGCCAGCAGCCAAGGGCGGGAGGGAGGTTTCTACCAAGAGACCCAGTACTTC	CASSQGREGGFYQETQYF
TRBV6-5	NA	TRBJ1-2	once	TGTGCCAGCAGTTACTCGCAGGGAAGCTATGGCTACACCTTC	CASSYSQGSYGYTF
TRBV7-2	NA	TRBJ2-3	NA	TGTGCCAGCAGCTTACTTAAGGGGATCACAGATACGCAGTATTTT	CASSLLKGITDTQYF
TRBV6-6	TRBD1	TRBJ2-1	once	TGTGCCAGCAGTTACACACAGGGGACTGAGCAGTTCTTC	CASSYTQGTEQFF
TRBV5-5	TRBD2	TRBJ2-1	few	TGTGCCAGCAGCTTGAGCGGACTAGCGACCTACAATGAGCAGTTCTTC	CASSLSGLATYNEQFF
TRBV2	NA	TRBJ1-4	NA	TGTGCCAGCAGTGGGGCATTTAATGAAAAACTGTTTTTT	CASSGAFNEKLFF
TRBV5-8	TRBD2	TRBJ2-3	NA	TGTGCCAGTCCGTTAGGACTAGCGGGGATTTTCACAGATACGCAGTATTTT	CASPLGLAGIFTDTQYF
TRBV5-1	TRBD2	TRBJ2-5	NA	TGCGCCAGCAGACCGACCGGGACTAGGGAAGAGACCCAGTACTTC	CASRPTGTREETQYF
TRBV5-1	NA	TRBJ2-1	once	TGCGCCAGCAGCTTCAAAGGCCGGAGCTCCTACAATGAGCAGTTCTTC	CASSFKGRSSYNEQFF
TRBV6-5	NA	TRBJ1-1	NA	TGTGCCAGCAGTTACTCGCACGGTTGGATTAATGAAGCTTTCTTT	CASSYSHGWINEAFF
TRBV6-1	NA	TRBJ2-5	few	TGTGCCAGCAGTGAAGCGATTGGACAGCGAGAGACCCAGTACTTC	CASSEAIGQRETQYF
TRBV5-4	NA	TRBJ2-3	NA	TGTGCCAGCAGCTTGGCCGCTGGGGGGATGCCAGATACGCAGTATTTT	CASSLAAGGMPDTQYF
TRBV28	TRBD2	TRBJ2-3	NA	TGTGCCAGCAGTCCCGGACTAGCGGGTTACACAGATACGCAGTATTTT	CASSPGLAGYTDTQYF
TRBV2	NA	TRBJ1-1	NA	TGTGCCAGCAGTGAAACAGGGTGGAACACTGAAGCTTTCTTT	CASSETGWNTEAFF
TRBV19	TRBD2	TRBJ2-7	NA	TGTGCCAGTAGTATAATTAGCGGGAGGAGGGACGAGCAGTACTTC	CASSIISGRRDEQYF
TRBV7-2	TRBD1	TRBJ1-5	once	TGTGCCAGCAGCTCAAGAAGGGGGGGACAGGGAAGTAGTCAGCCCCAGCATTTT	CASSSRRGGQGSSQPQHF
TRBV4-2	TRBD1	TRBJ1-3	NA	TGTGCCAGCAGCCAAGATCTAGACAGGGATCTTGGAAACACCATATATTTT	CASSQDLDRDLGNTIYF
TRBV5-1	NA	TRBJ2-3	NA	TGCGCCAGCAGCTATTCGGGGAGAGGCACAGATACGCAGTATTTT	CASSYSGRGTDTQYF
TRBV2	NA	TRBJ1-1	NA	TGTGCCAGCAGTCCCGGTGAGGGCACTGAAGCTTTCTTT	CASSPGEGTEAFF
TRBV10-1	NA	TRBJ2-3	NA	TGCGCCAGCAGTGATTACGGGAGAAGCACAGATACGCAGTATTTT	CASSDYGRSTDTQYF
TRBV5-1	TRBD1	TRBJ1-1	NA	TGCGCCAGCAGTCTGGGACAGGCGAACACTGAAGCTTTCTTT	CASSLGQANTEAFF
TRBV10-1	TRBD1	TRBJ1-1	few	TGCGCCAGCAGTGGGACAGGGGACACTGAAGCTTTCTTT	CASSGTGDTEAFF
TRBV29-1	NA	TRBJ2-3	NA	TGCAGCGTTGCAGGGGGCACAGATACGCAGTATTTT	CSVAGGTDTQYF
TRBV4-2	NA	TRBJ2-6	NA	TGTGCCAGCAGCCAAGATACGGGGTACTCTGGGGCCAACGTCCTGACTTTC	CASSQDTGYSGANVLTF
TRBV6-5	NA	TRBJ2-7	NA	TGTGCCAGCAGTTACTCGAGCGACTCCTACGAGCAGTACTTC	CASSYSSDSYEQYF
TRBV5-1	TRBD2	TRBJ2-7	once	TGCGCCAGCAGCCTCGAGCCAGTACCAACTAGCGGGAGACCCTACGAGCAGTACTTC	CASSLEPVPTSGRPYEQYF
TRBV7-9	TRBD1	TRBJ2-5	NA	TGTGCCAGCAGCGCAGCCACAGGGGGCCAAGAGACCCAGTACTTC	CASSAATGGQETQYF
TRBV6-1	NA	TRBJ1-2	NA	TGTGCCACCTTTAGGGGGGGCATTAACTATGGCTACACCTTC	CATFRGGINYGYTF
TRBV4-1	TRBD2	TRBJ2-3	once	TGCGCCAGCAGCCAAGAGGGAGGGAGAGCGACAGATACGCAGTATTTT	CASSQEGGRATDTQYF
TRBV21-1	NA	TRBJ1-1	NA	TGTGCCAGCTCACAACAGCTGAACACTGAAGCTTTCTTT	CASSQQLNTEAFF
TRBV7-2	TRBD1	TRBJ2-5	NA	TGTGCCAGCAGCCTGGACAGGCCAAAGACCCAGTACTTC	CASSLDRPKTQYF
TRBV7-9	NA	TRBJ1-2	NA	TGTGCCAGCAGTATCCAAGGAAATGAGGGCTATGGCTACACCTTC	CASSIQGNEGYGYTF
TRBV14	NA	TRBJ1-4	NA	TGTGCCAGCAGCCAACTCGTCGGGGAAAAACTGTTTTTT	CASSQLVGEKLFF
TRBV6-1	TRBD2	TRBJ2-3	NA	TGTGCCAGCAGTGAATGGGGACTACTTTACACAGATACGCAGTATTTT	CASSEWGLLYTDTQYF
TRBV2	NA	TRBJ2-6	NA	TGTGCCAGCAGCGTTTACTCTGGGGCCAACGTCCTGACTTTC	CASSVYSGANVLTF
TRBV15	TRBD2	TRBJ2-1	NA	TGTGCCACCAGCAGAGAAAGGACTAGCGGGAGCCATTACAATGAGCAGTTCTTC	CATSRERTSGSHYNEQFF
TRBV14	NA	TRBJ2-1	once	TGTGCCAGCAGCCAAGTGGGGTCCCTCTATTCCTACAATGAGCAGTTCTTC	CASSQVGSLYSYNEQFF
TRBV10-1	NA	TRBJ2-7	NA	TGCGCCAGCAGTGATTCTCGGGAAGGGTACGAGCAGTACTTC	CASSDSREGYEQYF
TRBV5-6	TRBD2	TRBJ2-1	NA	TGTGCCAGCAGCTTGGCCGTGACTAGCGGGAATTTGGAGCAGTTCTTC	CASSLAVTSGNLEQFF
TRBV25-1	NA	TRBJ1-1	NA	TGTGCCAGCAGTGAATATGGCACTGAAGCTTTCTTT	CASSEYGTEAFF
TRBV27	NA	TRBJ2-3	NA	TGTGCCAGCAGTCTCTCTGGGGGGACGCAGTATTTT	CASSLSGGTQYF
TRBV7-2	TRBD2	TRBJ2-7	NA	TGTGCCAGCAGCAAACAGGCTAGCGGGACCTACGAGCAGTACTTC	CASSKQASGTYEQYF
TRBV7-2	TRBD1	TRBJ2-1	NA	TGTGCCAGCAGCGTCACAGGACAGGGGTTGAGTGAGCAGTTCTTC	CASSVTGQGLSEQFF
TRBV10-2	NA	TRBJ1-5	few	TGCGCCAGCAGTGAGACAACGCCCGTTCAGCCCCAGCATTTT	CASSETTPVQPQHF
TRBV5-1	NA	TRBJ1-4	NA	TGCGCCAGCAGCCCGCAACAGACGGCGGGTGAAAAACTGTTTTTT	CASSPQQTAGEKLFF
TRBV10-3	TRBD2	TRBJ2-1	NA	TGTGCCATCAGTGAGACTAGCGGGAGGGGCTCCTACAATGAGCAGTTCTTC	CAISETSGRGSYNEQFF
TRBV2	NA	TRBJ2-7	medium-sized	TGTGCCAGCAGTGGGCTCTACGAGCAGTACTTC	CASSGLYEQYF
TRBV25-1	TRBD1	TRBJ1-5	once	TGTGCCAGCAGTGGCGGGGACAGCGGGTATAGCAATCAGCCCCAGCATTTT	CASSGGDSGYSNQPQHF
TRBV7-9	NA	TRBJ1-1	NA	TGTGCCAGCGGGGGCTGGGGCACTGAAGCTTTCTTT	CASGGWGTEAFF
TRBV29-1	NA	TRBJ2-7	NA	TGCAGCGTTGATGGTACAGGCGAAACCTACGAGCAGTACTTC	CSVDGTGETYEQYF
TRBV5-6	NA	TRBJ2-3	NA	TGTGCCAGCAGCTTACTACAGAAGAGCACAGATACGCAGTATTTT	CASSLLQKSTDTQYF